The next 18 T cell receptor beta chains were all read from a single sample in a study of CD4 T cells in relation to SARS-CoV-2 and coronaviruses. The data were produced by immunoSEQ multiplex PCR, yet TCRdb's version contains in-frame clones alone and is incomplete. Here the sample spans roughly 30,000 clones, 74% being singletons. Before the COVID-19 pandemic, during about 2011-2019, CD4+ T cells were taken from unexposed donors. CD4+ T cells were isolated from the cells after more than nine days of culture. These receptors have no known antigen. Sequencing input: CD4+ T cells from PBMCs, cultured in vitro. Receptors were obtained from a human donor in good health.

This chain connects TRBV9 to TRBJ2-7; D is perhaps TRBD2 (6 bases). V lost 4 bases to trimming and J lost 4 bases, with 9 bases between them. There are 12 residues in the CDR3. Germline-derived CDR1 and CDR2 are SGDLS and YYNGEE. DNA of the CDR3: TGTGCCAGCAGCCCCAGCGGGTACGAGCAGTACTTC. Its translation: CASSPSGYEQYF.

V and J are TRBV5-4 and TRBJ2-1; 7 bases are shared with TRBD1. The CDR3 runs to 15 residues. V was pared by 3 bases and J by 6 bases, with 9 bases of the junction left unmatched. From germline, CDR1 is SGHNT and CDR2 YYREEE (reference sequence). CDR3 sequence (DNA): TGTGCCAGCAGCTGGCAGACAGGGCGGTCCAATGAGCAGTTCTTC. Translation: CASSWQTGRSNEQFF.

CDR3 sequence reads: CASQGAVGYTF. The CDR3 DNA reads as TGTGCCTCACAGGGGGCGGTTGGCTACACCTTC. The genes are TRBV3-1 (or the pseudogene TRBV3-2) and TRBJ1-2; 9 bases agree with TRBD1. This CDR3 is 11 amino acids long. V trimming: 11 bases; J trimming: 7 bases; junction bases outside the gene matches: 5. Germline V lookup: CDR1 LGHDT, CDR2 YNNKEL (reference sequence).

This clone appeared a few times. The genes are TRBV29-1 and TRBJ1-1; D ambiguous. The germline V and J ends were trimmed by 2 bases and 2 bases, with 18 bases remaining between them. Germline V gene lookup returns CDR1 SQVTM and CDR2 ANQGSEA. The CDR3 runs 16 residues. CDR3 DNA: TGCAGCGTTGAATGGGCGGACTACTTACTCAACACTGAAGCTTTCTTT. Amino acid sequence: CSVEWADYLLNTEAFF.

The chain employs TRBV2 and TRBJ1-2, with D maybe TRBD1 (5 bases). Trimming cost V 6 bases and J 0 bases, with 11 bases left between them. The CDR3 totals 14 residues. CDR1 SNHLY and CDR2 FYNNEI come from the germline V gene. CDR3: CASRLGTTNYGYTF. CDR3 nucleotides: TGTGCCAGCAGACTGGGGACTACTAACTATGGCTACACCTTC.

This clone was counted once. CDR3 DNA sequence: TGTGCCAGCAGCCTCCTGTACGGCAGGAATGAGCAGTTCTTC. It codes for CASSLLYGRNEQFF. This chain links TRBV7-2 with TRBJ2-1; D not certain. The V gene lost 5 bases and the J gene lost 7 bases, with 15 bases spanning the gap. This CDR3 is 14 amino acids long. The V gene's germline CDR1 is SGHTA and CDR2 FQGNSA.

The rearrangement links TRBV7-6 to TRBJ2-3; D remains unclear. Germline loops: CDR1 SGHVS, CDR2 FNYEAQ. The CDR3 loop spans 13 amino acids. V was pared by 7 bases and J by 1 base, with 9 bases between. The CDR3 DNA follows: TGTGCCAGCAAAGGGTTTGGCACAGATACGCAGTATTTT. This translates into CASKGFGTDTQYF.

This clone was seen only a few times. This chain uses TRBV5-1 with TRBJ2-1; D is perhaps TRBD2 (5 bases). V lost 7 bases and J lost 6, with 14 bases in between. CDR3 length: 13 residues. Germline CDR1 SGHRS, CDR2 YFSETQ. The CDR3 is CASGWRSRNEQFF. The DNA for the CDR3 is TGCGCCAGCGGGTGGAGGAGTCGCAATGAGCAGTTCTTC. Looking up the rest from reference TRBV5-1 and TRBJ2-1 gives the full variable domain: KAGVTQTPRYLIKTRGQQVTLSCSPISGHRSVSWYQQTPGQGLQFLFEYFSETQRNKGNFPGRFSGRQFSNSRSEMNVSTLELGDSALYLCASGWRSRNEQFFGPGTRLTVL.

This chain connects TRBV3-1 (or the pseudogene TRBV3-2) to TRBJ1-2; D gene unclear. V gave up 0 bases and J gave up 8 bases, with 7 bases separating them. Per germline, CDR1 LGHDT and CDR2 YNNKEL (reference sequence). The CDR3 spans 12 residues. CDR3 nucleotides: TGTGCCAGCAGCCAAGACGATGGCGGCTACACCTTC. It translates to CASSQDDGGYTF.

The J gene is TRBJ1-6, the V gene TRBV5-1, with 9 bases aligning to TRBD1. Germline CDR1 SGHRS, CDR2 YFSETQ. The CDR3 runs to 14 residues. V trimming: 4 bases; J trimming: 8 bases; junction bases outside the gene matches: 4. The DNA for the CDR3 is TGCGCCAGCAGCGTCGACAGGGGGTATTCACCCCTCCACTTT. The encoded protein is CASSVDRGYSPLHF.

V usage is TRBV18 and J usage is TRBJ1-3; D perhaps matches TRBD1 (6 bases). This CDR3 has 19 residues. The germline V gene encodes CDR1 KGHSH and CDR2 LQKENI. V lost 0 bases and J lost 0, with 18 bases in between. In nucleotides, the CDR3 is TGTGCCAGCTCACCACCCCTACTCCAAGGGGGATTCTCTGGAAACACCATATATTTT. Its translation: CASSPPLLQGGFSGNTIYF.

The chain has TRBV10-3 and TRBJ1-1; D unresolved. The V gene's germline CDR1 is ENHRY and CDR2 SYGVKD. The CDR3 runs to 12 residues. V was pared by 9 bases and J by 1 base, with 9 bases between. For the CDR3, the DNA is TGTGCCATAAACGACGGGAACACTGAAGCTTTCTTT. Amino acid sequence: CAINDGNTEAFF.

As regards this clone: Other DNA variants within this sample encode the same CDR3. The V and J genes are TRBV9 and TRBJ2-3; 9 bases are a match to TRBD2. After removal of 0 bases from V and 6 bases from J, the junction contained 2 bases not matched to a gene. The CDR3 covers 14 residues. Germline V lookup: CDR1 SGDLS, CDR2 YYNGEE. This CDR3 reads CASSVVSGSDTQYF. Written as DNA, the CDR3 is TGTGCCAGCAGCGTAGTTAGCGGGAGTGATACGCAGTATTTT.

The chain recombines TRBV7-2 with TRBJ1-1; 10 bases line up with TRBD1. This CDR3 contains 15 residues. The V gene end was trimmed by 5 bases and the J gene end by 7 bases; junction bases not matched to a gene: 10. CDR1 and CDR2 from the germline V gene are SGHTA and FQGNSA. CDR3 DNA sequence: TGTGCCAGCAGCCCGTCGACAGGGGGCGCTGGTGAAGCTTTCTTT. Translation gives CASSPSTGGAGEAFF.

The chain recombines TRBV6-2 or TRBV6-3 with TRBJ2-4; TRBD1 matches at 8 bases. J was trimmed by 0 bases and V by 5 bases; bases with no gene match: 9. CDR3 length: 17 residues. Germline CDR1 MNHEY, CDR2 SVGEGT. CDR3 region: CASSKTTGALAKNIQYF. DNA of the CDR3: TGTGCCAGCAGTAAGACGACAGGGGCTCTAGCCAAAAACATTCAGTACTTC.

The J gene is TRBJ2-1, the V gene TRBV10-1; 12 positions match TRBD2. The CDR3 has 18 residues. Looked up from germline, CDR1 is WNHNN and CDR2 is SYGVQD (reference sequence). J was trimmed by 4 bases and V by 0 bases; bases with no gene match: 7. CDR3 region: CASSESQGLAGRYNEQFF. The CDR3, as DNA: TGCGCCAGCAGTGAGTCGCAGGGACTAGCGGGTCGGTACAATGAGCAGTTCTTC.

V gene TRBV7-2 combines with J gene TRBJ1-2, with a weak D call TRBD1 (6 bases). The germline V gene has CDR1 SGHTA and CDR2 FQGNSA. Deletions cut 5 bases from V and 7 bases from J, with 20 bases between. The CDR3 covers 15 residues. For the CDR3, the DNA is TGTGCCAGCAGCCCACAGACAGGTTCGTGGGGTGGCTACACCTTC. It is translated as CASSPQTGSWGGYTF.

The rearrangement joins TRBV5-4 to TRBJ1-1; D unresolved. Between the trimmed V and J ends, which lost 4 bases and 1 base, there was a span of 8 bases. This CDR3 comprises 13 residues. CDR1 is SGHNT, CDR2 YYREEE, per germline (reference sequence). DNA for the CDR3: TGTGCCAGCAGCCCGCGGGGGAACACTGAAGCTTTCTTT. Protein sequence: CASSPRGNTEAFF. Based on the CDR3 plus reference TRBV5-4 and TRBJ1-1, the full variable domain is ETGVTQSPTHLIKTRGQQVTLRCSSQSGHNTVSWYQQALGQGPQFIFQYYREEENGRGNFPPRFSGLQFPNYSSELNVNALELDDSALYLCASSPRGNTEAFFGQGTRLTVV.